The source of this TCR beta chain is a study of cytomegalovirus exposure and HLA in healthy donors (TCRdb year 2017). Broadly, across the study: In an earlier analysis of around 540 of the donors, about 270 Gb of sequence data and about 110 million unique TCR beta sequences from roughly 200 million T cells were reported. Along with the roughly 710-subject first cohort, a separate validation cohort of over a hundred different subjects was used. A later analysis re-analyzed previously published TCR beta repertoires from 600 to 850 donors and added high-resolution HLA genotyping to study TCR occurrence patterns. Five DR-DQ haplotypes were treated as single units for association and clustering because of strong linkage in the cohort. Of the approximately 400 genotyped donors, 65% to 90% fell in the genetic ancestry cluster associated with self-reported Caucasian donors. Using immunosequencing, the study profiled T cell repertoires from fewer than 700 subjects and related those repertoires to cytomegalovirus serostatus. A later genetic analysis used genome-wide SNP genotypes for about 65% of the roughly 700 donors, treating that subset as a discovery cohort. The study was designed to test whether signatures of past pathogen exposure could be identified by cataloging public T cell receptors. Among almost 400 genotyped donors of the cohort, an average of around 240,000 unique TCR beta nucleotide sequences were sequenced per donor, approximately 20% of them non-productive. To predict cytomegalovirus infection status, the study combined high-throughput TCR immunosequencing, statistical association of individual TCRs with disease status, and machine learning. The number of donors typed differed by locus, with about 629-630 for A, B, C, DRB1 and DQB1, 522 for DQA1, approximately 580 for DPA1, and 400 to 490 for DPB1. An early release that covered roughly 600 HLA-typed donors contained approximately 320 gigabases of sequencing data and 65 million to 100 million unique TCR sequences. Class I and class II HLA loci were covered by the typing at four-digit resolution. Donor age, sex, ethnicity and CMV serostatus were compiled together with the repertoire data. An earlier analysis of 587 of the donors used high-throughput TCR beta sequencing to judge whether each TCR beta V gene segment behaved as functional or pseudogenic. All discovery cohort repertoires had been generated on a single sequencing platform. In the later analysis, no new phenotypic data were used to find candidate immune exposures; instead, reliance was placed on TCR beta sequences and their occurrence across donors.

With regard to this clone: Its cognate antigen has yet to be identified. Base qualities are not at hand, and no much larger clone is one base apart.

In total, roughly 670 healthy bone marrow donors made up the cohort. At the time of sampling, every cohort member was nominally healthy, though immune exposures that went unrecorded were likely present. The donor was CMV seronegative and belonged to the group of roughly 330 seronegative cohort members. Each donor provided a peripheral blood sample, and peripheral blood mononuclear cells were used for TCR beta sequencing. The Qiagen DNeasy Blood Extraction Kit was used to extract genomic DNA from the blood cell samples. What the authors observed across the whole study: The cohort was sequenced for TCR beta chains only, and without alpha or paired-chain data the features that could be detected were limited. An association between a missense DCLRE1C variant and V-gene and J-gene trimming of TCR beta chains was found in a later genetic analysis and replicated in an independent cohort. A later genetic analysis reported fewer N-insertions in productive TCRs among donors in an Asian-associated ancestry cluster than the approximately 670-donor mean. Specific HLA alleles were associated with more than 15,000 TCR beta sequences at a false discovery rate of 0.05 in a later analysis. A later analysis reported that several top co-occurrence clusters appeared linked to parvovirus B19, influenza, CMV and Epstein-Barr virus. In an earlier analysis of 587 of the donors, most TCR beta V segments appeared in productive rearrangements about 90% or about 30% of the time, broadly matching IMGT annotations. Presence/absence analyses assumed roughly uniform sequencing depth across donors, an assumption that may not hold. The only immune exposure information available for the cohort was CMV serostatus. A later analysis found that TCR association rates varied across HLA loci, with DRB1 alleles showing the most associated TCRs and HLA-C alleles the fewest. Because counts were too low, seventeen rarely observed V segments, including chromosome 9 orphons, were excluded from the earlier analysis of 500 to 700 of the donors. Most CMV-associated TCR beta chains appeared to be HLA-restricted in a later analysis, and the HLA associations seemed to be driven largely by CMV exposure. Across donors, most TCR sequences were observed very rarely, whereas some public TCRs were present in many individuals. A further reported finding was that TCR beta sequences accurately predicted the HLA-A and HLA-B alleles for most subjects in the first cohort. Some IMGT-functional V segments, including TRBV6-2 and TRBV6-3, could not be told apart with the 87-base-pair reads, so those segments were excluded. The authors suggested that the approach could potentially be extended to other disease states and immunological phenotypes. Linkage disequilibrium might explain the correlated functional status among segregating V segments, but an unknown experimental factor could not be ruled out. The study gave a list of about 170 TCR beta chains associated with cytomegalovirus. Cytomegalovirus status was reported to be diagnosed by the classifier with high specificity and sensitivity in both the original and validation cohorts. A cluster of highly shared sequence variants was judged likely to represent a technical artifact of the sequencing pipeline. When HLA alleles, especially DR and DQ, strongly co-occurred, TCR associations were difficult to assign to individual alleles. In a later analysis, HLA-associated TCR beta chains were found to be more clonally expanded and to have lower generation probabilities than equally common non-associated chains. Because HLA typing was unavailable for some donors at each locus, only the typed subset was used in association tests. A few of the identified cytomegalovirus-associated TCR beta chains were confirmed in vitro to be specific for cytomegalovirus antigens.

The CDR3 runs 11 residues from the cysteine to the phenylalanine. Just the 33-base CDR3 DNA is kept, in frame starting at base 1. Taken from the germline V gene (reference sequence), the CDR1 and CDR2 loops are GTSNPN and SVGIG. V is cut back by 5 bases and J by 7 bases, with 3 bases in the junction unmatched. The library was made by the immunoSEQ multiplex PCR assay. For the multiplex PCR, a mixture combining 60 forward primers for TCR Vbeta segments and 13 reverse primers for TCR Jbeta segments was used. The CDR3 region of rearranged TCR beta genes was amplified from genomic DNA by a multiplex PCR assay. On the Illumina HiSeq System, the amplified TCR beta libraries were sequenced as 87-base-pair reads. Processing in the source paper ran as follows. A later analysis tallied 75 million to 85 million unique TCR beta chains across the 610 or so repertoires, and around 9.9 million of those chains were shared by two or more donors. A nearest-neighbor algorithm error-corrected the raw reads and collapsed the reads into unique sequences, merging closely related sequences to remove PCR and sequencing errors. To assign V, D and J gene segments, CDR3 sequences were aligned to IMGT reference sequences. For a sequence to be retained, a match of at least six nucleotides to both a V gene segment and a J gene segment was required. A rearrangement was called productive if the CDR3 had no stop codons and remained in frame with V and J, and every other rearrangement was called non-productive. Following IMGT convention, CDR3 was defined as the stretch from the second conserved V-encoded cysteine up to the conserved J-encoded phenylalanine. The earlier analysis of roughly 590 of the donors excluded any sequence lacking an unambiguous match to a single V gene segment. An earlier analysis of 587 of the donors called V segments functional above 56.7% productive rearrangements and segregating when the between-donor standard deviation exceeded 5%. To diagnose cytomegalovirus status from the catalog of TCR beta chain sequences, a statistical classification framework was built. In a later analysis, V and J genes were assigned by comparing TCR nucleotide sequences against IMGT/GENE-DB human TR gene sequences. A later analysis assigned CDR3 sequences and most-parsimonious VDJ recombination scenarios with the TCRdist pipeline. In a later analysis, each TCR beta chain was defined by its CDR3 amino acid sequence together with its V-gene family, and reads lacking a unique V-gene family were excluded. In a later analysis, around 600 highly shared, low-generation-probability nucleotide sequences were removed to address suspected cross-contamination and a sequencing artifact. In a later analysis, a clonal expansion index was calculated for each public chain from normalized within-repertoire ranks of inferred template counts. A later analysis computed generation probabilities with a VDJ recombination model fitted to out-of-frame rearrangements, and checked the results against IGoR. Hypergeometric tests were used in a later analysis to score TCR-TCR, TCR-HLA and TCR-CMV co-occurrence, with a repertoire-size bias correction applied to the TCR pairs. A later analysis estimated false discovery rates by permuting HLA or CMV assignments 20 times. In a later analysis, co-occurring TCRs were grouped using DBSCAN, with TCRdist sequence similarity added in when clustering inside HLA-allele-positive subsets. Co-occurrence clustering excluded repertoires with fewer than 30,000 or more than 120,000 public chains, plus five with anomalous nucleotide sharing. TCRdb provides this immuneACCESS table in a form limited to in-frame rearrangements. Some clones are lacking; in checked studies, under half of them reflect an unresolved V gene, and why the rest are absent is not known. V and J calls and clone size follow that table, whereas D and trimming were derived from the DNA. The sample contains hundreds of thousands of clones, roughly 90% of them found a single time. Of the sample, around 2.1% falls within the top ten clones.

This receptor was taken from a woman aged 18-29 years in good health and CMV-seronegative. The chain is made from TRBV30 and TRBJ2-7; 9 central bases correspond to TRBD2. The specimen was PBMCs. The CDR3 is CAWRLAGEQYF. In nucleotides, the sequence is TGTGCCTGGCGGCTAGCGGGGGAGCAGTACTTC.